A single sample is the source of the 24 T cell receptor beta chains below, sequenced in a study of cytomegalovirus exposure and HLA in healthy donors. PCR primers comprised 60 Vbeta and 13 Jbeta primers. Sequencing used immunoSEQ multiplex PCR; TCRdb keeps in-frame clones, though not all of them. The top ten hold roughly 2.6% of the sample, which has over 85,000 clones, around four fifths seen once. Sequences were obtained from PBMCs. All receptors come from a man aged 35 to 55 in good health and CMV-seronegative.

A remark on this clone: Other DNA sequences from this sample encode an identical CDR3 as well. The rearrangement joins TRBV19 to TRBJ1-1; 7 bases match TRBD1. The germline V gene has CDR1 LNHDA and CDR2 SQIVND (reference sequence). The length of the CDR3 is 14 residues. V dropped 1 base and J dropped 2; count of bases not matched to a gene: 1. The CDR3 sequence: CASSIGTGNTEAFF. Written as DNA, the CDR3 is TGTGCCAGTAGTATAGGGACAGGAAACACTGAAGCTTTCTTT.

Turning to this clone: The same CDR3 can be traced to other DNA sequences in this sample. J is TRBJ1-1 and V is TRBV2, with D tentatively TRBD1 (6 bases). Looked up from germline, CDR1 is SNHLY and CDR2 is FYNNEI. The CDR3 length is 13 residues. V dropped 5 bases and J dropped 0 bases, with 7 bases sitting between them. CDR3 coding DNA: TGTGCCAGCAGTACAGGGTTGAACACTGAAGCTTTCTTT. It codes for CASSTGLNTEAFF.

CDR3 coding DNA: TGTGCCAGCAGCTTAGTTCGACAAATCGGGGAGCTGTTTTTT. Its protein is CASSLVRQIGELFF. The chain recombines TRBV7-3 with TRBJ2-2; no reliable D call. Germline values: CDR1 SGHTA, CDR2 FQGTGA. V shed 2 bases and J shed 7 bases, with 11 bases lying between them. The CDR3 runs to 14 residues.

The rearrangement joins TRBV6-5 to TRBJ2-7, with D maybe TRBD2 (6 bases). Germline assignment: CDR1 MNHEY and CDR2 SVGAGI. The CDR3 is 14 residues long. V was trimmed by 9 bases and J by 5 bases, leaving 20 bases between them. DNA for the CDR3: TGTGCCAGTCGCCGCCGACTAGGGACCCACGAGCAGTACTTC. Translating it yields CASRRRLGTHEQYF.

This clone appeared a single time. V gene TRBV5-1 combines with J gene TRBJ2-1; 16 bases fit TRBD2. With 4 bases clipped from V and 9 bases from J, the junction kept 4 bases outside the gene matches. The CDR3 loop spans 15 amino acids. CDR1 and CDR2 (germline): SGHRS, YFSETQ. The CDR3 loop reads CASSAGTSGGGEQFF. The CDR3 DNA reads TGCGCCAGCAGCGCGGGGACTAGCGGGGGGGGTGAGCAGTTCTTC.

The chain is built from TRBV27 and TRBJ2-7; 8 bases fit TRBD1. In germline, CDR1 is MNHEY, CDR2 SMNVEV (reference sequence). The CDR3 contains 16 residues. Trimming at V came to 2 bases and at J to 0 bases, leaving 6 bases not matched to a gene. The CDR3 spells CASSLVGTGLSYEQYF. The CDR3 DNA follows: TGTGCCAGCAGTTTAGTTGGGACAGGTCTCTCCTACGAGCAGTACTTC.

V and J are TRBV5-6 and TRBJ1-2, with 7 bases aligning to TRBD1. The CDR3 covers 13 residues. V shed 0 bases, J shed 7 bases, and the junction held 3 bases outside the gene matches. Per germline, CDR1 SGHDT and CDR2 YYEEEE. DNA of the CDR3: TGTGCCAGCAGCTTGGGGGACAGCAGTGGCTACACCTTC. It is translated as CASSLGDSSGYTF.

The chain is built from TRBV5-1 and TRBJ2-6; TRBD1 matches 8 bases. Germline-derived CDR1 and CDR2 are SGHRS and YFSETQ. The CDR3 runs to 17 residues. The ends lost 2 bases at V and 5 bases at J; junction bases unmatched: 9. The CDR3 region is CASSFQGASLWANVLTF. In DNA, the CDR3 is TGCGCCAGCAGCTTCCAGGGGGCCTCGCTCTGGGCCAACGTCCTGACTTTC.

The chain uses TRBV19 and TRBJ1-4; D perhaps matches TRBD1 (5 bases). Trimming left V 6 bases short and J 8 bases short, with 16 bases between. Germline values: CDR1 LNHDA, CDR2 SQIVND (reference sequence). CDR3 size: 14 residues. CDR3 sequence: CASRSRRGDEKLFF. The CDR3 DNA reads as TGTGCCAGTAGGAGTCGGAGGGGTGACGAAAAACTGTTTTTT. The full variable domain, in which reference TRBV19 and TRBJ1-4 provide the parts outside the CDR3, is DGGITQSPKYLFRKEGQNVTLSCEQNLNHDAMYWYRQDPGQGLRLIYYSQIVNDFQKGDIAEGYSVSREKKESFPLTVTSAQKNPTAFYLCASRSRRGDEKLFFGSGTQLSVL.

V and J are TRBV4-1 and TRBJ2-2; 7 bases are shared with TRBD1. There are 15 residues in the CDR3. V lost 1 base to trimming and J lost 2 bases; unmatched junction nucleotides: 1. Germline CDR1 is MGHRA and CDR2 is YSYEKL. CDR3 bases: TGCGCCAGCAGCCAAGGACAGGGCAACACCGGGGAGCTGTTTTTT. Translated, it gives CASSQGQGNTGELFF.

CDR3 amino acids: CASSLLAGSPYEQYF. Here the CDR3 DNA reads TGTGCCAGCAGCTTGTTGGCGGGAAGCCCCTACGAGCAGTACTTC. The V gene is TRBV7-6, the J gene TRBJ2-7; TRBD2 is a possible D gene (6 bases). Trimming removed 3 bases from V and 2 bases from J, with 14 bases in between. Germline CDR1 SGHVS, CDR2 FNYEAQ. The CDR3 sequence is 15 residues long.

V is TRBV5-4 and J is TRBJ2-7; 11 positions match TRBD2. V shed 1 base and J 4 bases; nucleotides not matched to a gene: 4. The CDR3 sequence is 15 residues long. CDR1 and CDR2 (germline): SGHNT, YYREEE (reference sequence). The CDR3 bases are TGTGCCAGCAGCTTGACTAGCGGGGGTTGGTACGAGCAGTACTTC. Protein product: CASSLTSGGWYEQYF.

This clone was seen a single time. CDR3 in DNA: TGTGCCAGCAGCTTCCCGACTAGCGGGACTAGCACAGATACGCAGTATTTT. Amino acids: CASSFPTSGTSTDTQYF. V usage is TRBV11-2 and J usage is TRBJ2-3; 11 nucleotides agree with TRBD2. Trimming cost V 3 bases and J 0 bases; bases outside gene matches: 5. This CDR3 has 17 residues. CDR1 is SGHAT and CDR2 is FQNNGV in the germline V gene.

V and J are TRBV10-2 and TRBJ1-6; 7 positions match TRBD1. The V and J ends lost 6 bases and 7 bases, in that order; junction bases with no gene match: 6. The CDR3 is 14 residues long. Germline-derived CDR1 and CDR2 are WSHSY and SAAADI. CDR3 DNA sequence: TGCGCCAGCAGGATATACAGGGGCAATTCACCCCTCCACTTT. It is translated as CASRIYRGNSPLHF.

The CDR3 DNA follows: TGTGCCAGCAGTCCACCAGGGACAGGGGACCAGCCCCAGCATTTT. Translation gives CASSPPGTGDQPQHF. The chain couples TRBV6-5 to TRBJ1-5; TRBD1 matches 10 bases. The V gene end was trimmed by 5 bases and the J gene end by 7 bases; junction bases not matched to a gene: 8. The CDR3 covers 15 residues. Germline values: CDR1 MNHEY, CDR2 SVGAGI.

The chain combines TRBV7-2 with TRBJ2-3; 14 nucleotides align to TRBD2. Germline lookup yields CDR1 SGHTA and CDR2 FQGNSA. The trim removed 4 bases at V and 4 bases at J, leaving 4 bases unmatched. The CDR3 contains 16 residues. The DNA for the CDR3 is TGTGCCAGCAGCTCCCGACTAGCGGGGGGGTCAGATACGCAGTATTTT. Its translation is CASSSRLAGGSDTQYF.

The gene calls are TRBV4-1 and TRBJ2-7; TRBD1 agrees at 7 bases. The trim removed 4 bases at V and 7 bases at J, leaving 13 bases unmatched. The germline CDR1 and CDR2 sequences are MGHRA and YSYEKL. CDR3 size: 15 residues. CDR3 nucleotide sequence: TGCGCCAGCAGCCGCCCCCTACAGGGGCCTGGAGAGCAGTACTTC. Its protein product is CASSRPLQGPGEQYF.

J is TRBJ2-7 and V is TRBV5-4, with TRBD2 identical over 14 bases. V trimming: 5 bases; J trimming: 2 bases; junction bases outside the gene matches: 3. The length of the CDR3 is 15 residues. CDR1 and CDR2 from the germline V gene are SGHNT and YYREEE (reference sequence). As DNA, the CDR3 is TGTGCCAGCAGGCGGACTAGCGGGGGGACCTACGAGCAGTACTTC. Translated, it gives CASRRTSGGTYEQYF.

V usage is TRBV5-6 and J usage is TRBJ2-2; weak D call: TRBD2 (6 bases). Germline V gene sequence: CDR1 SGHDT, CDR2 YYEEEE. V gave up 0 bases and J gave up 6 bases, with 15 bases separating them. This CDR3 comprises 16 residues. The CDR3 protein is CASSLVGTPPPGELFF. In nucleotides, the CDR3 is TGTGCCAGCAGCTTGGTGGGGACTCCCCCACCCGGGGAGCTGTTTTTT.

The chain uses TRBV18 and TRBJ1-2; 7 positions match TRBD1. The J segment lost 1 base and the V segment lost 6 bases, leaving 11 bases of the junction unmatched. This CDR3 has 16 residues. Looked up from germline, CDR1 is KGHSH and CDR2 is LQKENI. CDR3 protein: CASSQIRQGDNYGYTF. CDR3 nucleotides: TGTGCCAGCTCCCAAATCCGACAGGGAGATAACTATGGCTACACCTTC.

V is TRBV19 and J is TRBJ1-5; 7 bases match TRBD1. Germline lookup yields CDR1 LNHDA and CDR2 SQIVND (reference sequence). The CDR3 is 16 residues long. V gave up 3 bases and J gave up 4 bases; unmatched junction bases: 9. The CDR3 DNA sequence: TGTGCCAGTAGTATCCGACAGGGCCCGGGGAATCAGCCCCAGCATTTT. Translation: CASSIRQGPGNQPQHF.

The rearrangement joins TRBV11-3 to TRBJ2-5, with 7 bases matching TRBD1. V lost 4 bases to trimming and J lost 5 bases; unmatched junction nucleotides: 10. CDR1 is SGHNT, CDR2 YENEEA, per germline. This CDR3 contains 15 residues. CDR3 amino acids: CASSSGGDVRETQYF. The CDR3, as DNA: TGTGCCAGCAGCTCAGGGGGAGATGTGAGGGAGACCCAGTACTTC.

The chain uses TRBV4-2 and TRBJ2-1; 10 bases are a match to TRBD1. V shed 4 bases, J shed 4 bases, and the junction held 16 bases outside the gene matches. Germline lookup yields CDR1 LGHNA and CDR2 YNFKEQ. The CDR3 covers 19 residues. The CDR3 reads CASSLGTGTGVTEYNEQFF. The CDR3, as DNA: TGTGCCAGCAGCCTTGGGACCGGGACAGGGGTCACGGAATACAATGAGCAGTTCTTC.

V and J are TRBV4-3 and TRBJ1-5; D is unresolved. V gave up 1 base and J gave up 2 bases, with 9 bases separating them. The germline V gene encodes CDR1 LGHNA and CDR2 YSLEER. This CDR3 region has 15 residues. CDR3 region: CASSQVYGGNQPQHF. The CDR3 nucleotides are TGCGCCAGCAGCCAAGTCTACGGGGGCAATCAGCCCCAGCATTTT.